These 31 T cell receptor beta chains originate from one sample sequenced in a study of T cells and Merkel cell carcinoma outcomes. Method: immunoSEQ multiplex PCR; TCRdb's copy keeps in-frame clones and lacks some. The sample has about 15,000 clones; roughly 80% are singletons. Material for sequencing was tumor tissue from Merkel cell carcinoma. Every receptor here comes from a human donor with Merkel cell carcinoma.

Here the CDR3 reads CASSLLKTAPYSYEQYF. Written as DNA, the CDR3 is TGTGCCAGCAGTTTACTGAAGACTGCGCCCTACTCCTACGAGCAGTACTTC. The gene calls are TRBV27 and TRBJ2-7, with D uncertain. CDR3 size: 17 residues. Germline loops: CDR1 MNHEY, CDR2 SMNVEV (reference sequence). Trimming took 2 bases from V and 0 from J, leaving 17 bases between them.

The sample holds one count of this clone. The chain uses TRBV11-2 and TRBJ2-2; D might be TRBD1 or TRBD2, each matching 6 bases. V was cut by 5 bases and J by 4 bases, with 14 bases left in between. The germline V gene encodes CDR1 SGHAT and CDR2 FQNNGV. This CDR3 region has 15 residues. CDR3 DNA: TGTGCCAGCAGCCAAATCGGGGGCACCACCGGGGAGCTGTTTTTT. Its translation: CASSQIGGTTGELFF.

The CDR3 bases are TGCGCCAGCAGCAGAAACCGGGACAGGACGAACACCGGGGAGCTGTTTTTT. Amino acid sequence: CASSRNRDRTNTGELFF. The chain has TRBV5-1 and TRBJ2-2, with TRBD1 identical over 8 bases. The germline V gene encodes CDR1 SGHRS and CDR2 YFSETQ. With 4 bases clipped from V and 0 bases from J, the junction kept 8 bases outside the gene matches. The CDR3 loop spans 17 amino acids.

The chain combines TRBV25-1 with TRBJ2-1; D remains unclear. Trimming left V 2 bases short and J 8 bases short, with 4 bases between. Germline CDR1 MGHDK, CDR2 SYGVNS. The CDR3 loop spans 11 amino acids. CDR3 DNA sequence: TGTGCCAGCAGTGAAGGGTATGAGCAGTTCTTC. Its protein product is CASSEGYEQFF.

This clone has only a few counts. A read error may account for a junction end that differs from germline. The gene calls are TRBV9 and TRBJ2-7; unclear D gene. Germline V CDR1 and CDR2: SGDLS, YYNGEE. The CDR3 is made up of 14 amino acids. CDR3 coding DNA: TGTGCCAGCAGCCCAAGGGTAGACTCCCACGAGCAGTACTTC. Translation: CASSPRVDSHEQYF.

This clone appeared a few times. The chain is built from TRBV5-1 and TRBJ1-1, with TRBD1 matching 7 bases. V dropped 4 bases and J dropped 11; count of bases not matched to a gene: 11. The CDR3 consists of 13 residues. Per germline, CDR1 SGHRS and CDR2 YFSETQ. The CDR3 region has the DNA TGCGCCAGCAGCCCCGGTCAGGGGGAGCGGGCTTTCTTT. Translating it yields CASSPGQGERAFF.

The chain employs TRBV4-1 and TRBJ1-3; possible D gene TRBD1, 6 bases. CDR1 MGHRA and CDR2 YSYEKL come from the germline V gene. V lost 1 base and J 6 bases, leaving 10 bases between the germline ends. The CDR3 has 14 residues. CDR3 sequence: CASSQGTAVNTIYF. The CDR3, as DNA: TGCGCCAGCAGCCAAGGGACAGCGGTAAACACCATATATTTT.

The chain recombines TRBV10-1 with TRBJ2-7; D gene unclear. CDR3 length: 12 amino acids. Germline CDR1 WNHNN, CDR2 SYGVQD (reference sequence). The V gene lost 3 bases and the J gene lost 6 bases, with 9 bases spanning the gap. The CDR3 loop is CASSERLGEQYF. Written as DNA, the CDR3 is TGCGCCAGCAGTGAACGTCTGGGCGAGCAGTACTTC.

The chain combines TRBV6-1 with TRBJ1-1; TRBD1 aligns across 8 bases. Germline-derived CDR1 and CDR2 are MNHNS and SASEGT. The CDR3 extends over 14 amino acids. V was clipped by 2 bases and J by 5 bases; unmatched bases: 4. In DNA form, the CDR3 reads TGTGCCAGCAGTGAAACAGGGGGAAGGACTGAAGCTTTCTTT. As protein: CASSETGGRTEAFF.

V is TRBV7-2 and J is TRBJ2-1, with TRBD1 as a possible D gene (6 bases). The germline V gene has CDR1 SGHTA and CDR2 FQGNSA. CDR3 length equals 15 residues. V lost 7 bases to trimming and J lost 0 bases, with 13 bases between them. The CDR3: CASKLSDSSYNEQFF. DNA of the CDR3: TGTGCCAGCAAGTTATCGGACAGCTCCTACAATGAGCAGTTCTTC.

This clone was picked up one time. The chain is built from TRBV19 and TRBJ2-2, with D possibly being TRBD2 (5 bases). The germline V and J ends were trimmed by 1 base and 4 bases, with 7 bases remaining between them. The CDR3 sequence is 14 residues long. CDR1 and CDR2 (germline): LNHDA, SQIVND (reference sequence). CDR3 protein: CASSIASPTGELFF. CDR3 nucleotide sequence: TGTGCCAGTAGTATAGCTAGCCCCACCGGGGAGCTGTTTTTT.

This CDR3 is CASSTALTSEAFF. CDR3 coding DNA: TGTGCCAGTTCGACCGCACTAACTTCTGAAGCTTTCTTT. This chain connects TRBV18 to TRBJ1-1; unclear D gene. V was shortened by 9 bases and J by 6 bases, with 17 bases between the two germline ends. Germline CDR1 KGHSH, CDR2 LQKENI. The CDR3 contains 13 residues.

The chain combines TRBV19 with TRBJ1-2, with 7 bases identical to TRBD1. Germline V CDR1 and CDR2: LNHDA, SQIVND (reference sequence). With V trimmed by 5 bases and J by 4 bases, 19 bases remained unmatched. There are 18 residues in the CDR3. CDR3 DNA: TGTGCCAGTAGTCCTCGAGGGACAGAAAGCCCTGGGACCTATGGCTACACCTTC. Protein sequence: CASSPRGTESPGTYGYTF.

The V gene is TRBV29-1, the J gene TRBJ2-7; tentative D call: TRBD1 (5 bases). V lost 5 bases, J lost 2 bases, and 10 bases lay in between. From germline, CDR1 is SQVTM and CDR2 ANQGSEA. The CDR3 is 12 amino acids. The CDR3 region has the DNA TGCAGCGTTCTGACAGCTACCTACGAGCAGTACTTC. It codes for CSVLTATYEQYF.

In nucleotides, the CDR3 is TGTGCCAGCAGCTTTGGAGCTCCGAGCAATCAGCCCCAGCATTTT. This translates into CASSFGAPSNQPQHF. The V call is TRBV5-5, the J call TRBJ1-5, with D hard to call. The CDR3 is made up of 15 amino acids. Trimming removed 2 bases from V and 1 base from J, with 10 bases in between. Germline loops: CDR1 SGHKS, CDR2 YYEKEE (reference sequence).

The V gene is TRBV6-1, the J gene TRBJ1-5, with D uncertain. V was trimmed by 7 bases and J by 0 bases, leaving 13 bases between them. Germline CDR1 is MNHNS and CDR2 is SASEGT. The CDR3 spans 15 residues. CDR3 sequence: CASIVTPYSNQPQHF. CDR3 bases: TGTGCCAGCATCGTCACACCCTATAGCAATCAGCCCCAGCATTTT.

The V gene is TRBV29-1, the J gene TRBJ1-1; D call uncertain. Trimming took off 3 bases at V and 1 base at J, with 12 bases between the two ends. The CDR3 loop spans 14 amino acids. Germline-derived CDR1 and CDR2 are SQVTM and ANQGSEA. CDR3 in DNA: TGCAGCGTTGATCTGGGAGGCCGGAACACTGAAGCTTTCTTT. Translated: CSVDLGGRNTEAFF.

This chain uses TRBV5-4 with TRBJ2-7; TRBD2 aligns across 10 bases. CDR1 SGHNT and CDR2 YYREEE come from the germline V gene (reference sequence). The CDR3 contains 17 residues. After removal of 0 bases from V and 2 bases from J, the junction contained 8 bases not matched to a gene. The CDR3 DNA reads as TGTGCCAGCAGCTTGGGGCCCACTAGCGGGGTGGCCTACGAGCAGTACTTC. Protein sequence: CASSLGPTSGVAYEQYF.

The chain carries TRBV2 and TRBJ1-6; TRBD1 matches 7 bases. The CDR3 has 15 amino acids. CDR1 and CDR2 (germline): SNHLY, FYNNEI. V lost 7 bases to trimming and J lost 0 bases; unmatched junction nucleotides: 3. The CDR3 coding sequence is TGTGCCAGCATGGGACAGAACTCCTATAATTCACCCCTCCACTTT. Translating gives CASMGQNSYNSPLHF. Based on the CDR3 plus reference TRBV2 and TRBJ1-6, the full variable domain is EPEVTQTPSHQVTQMGQEVILRCVPISNHLYFYWYRQILGQKVEFLVSFYNNEISEKSEIFDDQFSVERPDGSNFTLKIRSTKLEDSAMYFCASMGQNSYNSPLHFGNGTRLTVT.

CDR3: CASSPSTGFNTEAFF. DNA of the CDR3: TGTGCCAGCAGTCCCTCGACAGGTTTCAACACTGAAGCTTTCTTT. J is TRBJ1-1 and V is TRBV5-4; a weak D match, TRBD1 (6 bases). Germline CDR1 and CDR2: SGHNT and YYREEE (reference sequence). This CDR3 has 15 residues. V shed 5 bases and J shed 2 bases, with 16 bases lying between them.

This sequence joins TRBV4-1 and TRBJ1-4; D is uncertain. Germline assignment: CDR1 MGHRA and CDR2 YSYEKL. The CDR3 sequence is 14 residues long. V lost 1 base and J 7 bases, leaving 10 bases between the germline ends. CDR3 nucleotides: TGCGCCAGCAGCCAAGGTCCGTTCGGTGAAAAACTGTTTTTT. This gives the protein CASSQGPFGEKLFF.

This chain links TRBV11-2 with TRBJ1-2; tentative D call: TRBD1 (5 bases). Germline CDR1 is SGHAT and CDR2 is FQNNGV. V was shortened by 4 bases and J by 6 bases, with 9 bases between the two germline ends. CDR3 length equals 12 residues. CDR3 sequence: CASSWEQDGYTF. CDR3 sequence (DNA): TGTGCCAGCAGCTGGGAACAGGATGGCTACACCTTC.

The chain couples TRBV2 to TRBJ1-6; D gene ambiguous. The germline V and J ends were trimmed by 8 bases and 3 bases, with 11 bases remaining between them. Germline-derived CDR1 and CDR2 are SNHLY and FYNNEI. The CDR3 sequence is 14 residues long. CDR3 region: CASQGKLYNSPLHF. CDR3 in DNA: TGTGCCAGCCAAGGGAAGCTCTATAATTCACCCCTCCACTTT. The full variable domain, rest sourced from reference TRBV2 and TRBJ1-6, is EPEVTQTPSHQVTQMGQEVILRCVPISNHLYFYWYRQILGQKVEFLVSFYNNEISEKSEIFDDQFSVERPDGSNFTLKIRSTKLEDSAMYFCASQGKLYNSPLHFGNGTRLTVT.

This clone came up a few times. V is TRBV7-2 and J is TRBJ2-5; D is unresolved. Deletions cut 0 bases from V and 5 bases from J, with 7 bases between. Germline CDR1 and CDR2: SGHTA and FQGNSA. This CDR3 has 13 amino acids. The CDR3, as DNA: TGTGCCAGCAGCTTAGCCCTACGGGAGACCCAGTACTTC. The encoded protein is CASSLALRETQYF.

This sequence joins TRBV5-4 and TRBJ2-2; D gene ambiguous. CDR1 SGHNT and CDR2 YYREEE come from the germline V gene (reference sequence). V was trimmed by 1 base and J by 1 base, leaving 5 bases between them. The CDR3 has 14 residues. The DNA for the CDR3 is TGTGCCAGCAGCTTGATCTGGAACACCGGGGAGCTGTTTTTT. As protein: CASSLIWNTGELFF.

The chain links TRBV7-3 to TRBJ1-1; D unclear. CDR1 and CDR2 from the germline V gene are SGHTA and FQGTGA. Trimming took off 3 bases at V and 8 bases at J, with 10 bases between the two ends. There are 12 residues in the CDR3. This chain's CDR3 is CASSFRTVEAFF. CDR3 DNA: TGTGCCAGCAGCTTCCGCACGGTCGAAGCTTTCTTT.

This chain connects TRBV30 to TRBJ1-2, with 8 nucleotides matching TRBD1. The J segment lost 2 bases and the V segment lost 3 bases, leaving 5 bases of the junction unmatched. The CDR3 has 14 residues. CDR1 and CDR2 from the germline V gene are GTSNPN and SVGIG (reference sequence). Here the CDR3 DNA reads TGTGCCTGGAGCAGACAGGGGTCGAACTATGGCTACACCTTC. Residues: CAWSRQGSNYGYTF.

The V call is TRBV27, the J call TRBJ1-2; 8 positions agree with TRBD1. Germline CDR1 is MNHEY and CDR2 is SMNVEV (reference sequence). The CDR3 is made up of 15 amino acids. The trim removed 6 bases at V and 1 base at J, leaving 7 bases unmatched. CDR3 amino acids: CASRQTGGGNYGYTF. The CDR3 DNA sequence: TGTGCCAGCAGGCAAACAGGGGGGGGTAACTATGGCTACACCTTC.

The chain carries TRBV19 and TRBJ2-2; 8 nucleotides align to TRBD2. CDR1 is LNHDA, CDR2 SQIVND, per germline (reference sequence). This CDR3 region has 14 residues. Trimming cost V 7 bases and J 5 bases; bases outside gene matches: 6. CDR3 nucleotides: TGTGCCAGTACCTCGGGGGGGCGGACCGGGGAGCTGTTTTTT. Translated: CASTSGGRTGELFF.

This clone appeared a single time. V usage is TRBV19 and J usage is TRBJ1-1; tentatively, D is TRBD1 (5 bases). CDR1 and CDR2 (germline): LNHDA, SQIVND (reference sequence). CDR3 length: 15 amino acids. Trimming took off 6 bases at V and 5 bases at J, with 19 bases between the two ends. The CDR3 DNA is TGTGCCAGTAGCCCAACGGGACGGGAGGTGACTGAAGCTTTCTTT. Encoded protein: CASSPTGREVTEAFF.

This clone was picked up one time. The J gene is TRBJ1-2, the V gene TRBV5-6; no firm D call. CDR3 length: 13 residues. Trimming took off 0 bases at V and 4 bases at J, with 7 bases between the two ends. Germline-derived CDR1 and CDR2 are SGHDT and YYEEEE. The CDR3 DNA is TGTGCCAGCAGCTTGGAAAGGTCCTATGGCTACACCTTC. Encoded protein: CASSLERSYGYTF.